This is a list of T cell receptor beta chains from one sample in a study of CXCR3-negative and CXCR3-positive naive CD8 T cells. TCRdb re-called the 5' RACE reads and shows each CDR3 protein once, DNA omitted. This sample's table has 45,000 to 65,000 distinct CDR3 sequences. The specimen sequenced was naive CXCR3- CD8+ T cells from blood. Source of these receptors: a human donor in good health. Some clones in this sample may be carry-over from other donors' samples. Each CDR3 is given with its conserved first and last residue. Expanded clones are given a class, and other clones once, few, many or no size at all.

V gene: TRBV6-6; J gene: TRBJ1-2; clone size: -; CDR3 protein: CASSYSPGYYGYTF
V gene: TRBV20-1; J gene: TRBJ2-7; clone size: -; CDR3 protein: CSADRVKAYEQYF
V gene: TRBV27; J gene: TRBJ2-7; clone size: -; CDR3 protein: CASSLSGARSSYEQYF
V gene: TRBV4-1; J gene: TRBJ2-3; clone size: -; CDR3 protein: CASSQEGSMGGPTDTQYF
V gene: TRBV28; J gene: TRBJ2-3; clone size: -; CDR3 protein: CASSRAASGADTQYF
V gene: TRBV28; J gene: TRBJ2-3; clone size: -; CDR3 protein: CASSLVRLGLAGDPTDTQYF
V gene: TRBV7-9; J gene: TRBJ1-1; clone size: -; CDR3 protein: CASSFPGEAFF
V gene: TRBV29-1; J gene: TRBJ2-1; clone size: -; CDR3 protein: CSVEDGSGENEQFF
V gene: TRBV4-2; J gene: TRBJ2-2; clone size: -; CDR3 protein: CASSQDGPRDLNTGELFF
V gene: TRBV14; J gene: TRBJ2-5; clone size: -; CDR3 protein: CASSPSGGETQYF
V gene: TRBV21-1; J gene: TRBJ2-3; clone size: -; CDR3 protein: CASSKVRNRGSDGGTQYF
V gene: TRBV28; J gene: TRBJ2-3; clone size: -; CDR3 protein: CASIAGPDTQYF
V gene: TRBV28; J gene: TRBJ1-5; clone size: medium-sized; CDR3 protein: CASRRGSNQPQHF
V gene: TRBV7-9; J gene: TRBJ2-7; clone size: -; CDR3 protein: CASSEIPYEQYF
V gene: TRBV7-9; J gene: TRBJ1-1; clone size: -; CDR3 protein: CASSQQGNTEAFF